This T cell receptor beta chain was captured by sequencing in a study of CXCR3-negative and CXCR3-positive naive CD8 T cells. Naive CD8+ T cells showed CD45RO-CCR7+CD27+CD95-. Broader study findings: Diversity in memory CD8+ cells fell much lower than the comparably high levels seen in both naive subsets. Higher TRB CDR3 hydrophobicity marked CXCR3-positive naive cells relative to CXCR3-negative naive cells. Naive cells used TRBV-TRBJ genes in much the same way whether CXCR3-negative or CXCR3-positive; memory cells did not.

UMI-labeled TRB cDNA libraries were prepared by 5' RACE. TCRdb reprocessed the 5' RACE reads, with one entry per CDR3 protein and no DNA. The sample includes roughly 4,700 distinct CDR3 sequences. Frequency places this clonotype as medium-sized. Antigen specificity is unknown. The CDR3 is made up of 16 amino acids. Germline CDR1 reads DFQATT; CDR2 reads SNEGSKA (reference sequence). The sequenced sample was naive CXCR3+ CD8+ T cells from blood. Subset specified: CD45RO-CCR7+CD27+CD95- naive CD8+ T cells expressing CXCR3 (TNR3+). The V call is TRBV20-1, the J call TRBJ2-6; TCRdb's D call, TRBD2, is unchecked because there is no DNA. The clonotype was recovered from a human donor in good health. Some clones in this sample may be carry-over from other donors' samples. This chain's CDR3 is CSASPLAYTGANVLTF.